The clone carrying this T cell receptor beta chain was counted many times. Unique molecular identifiers featured in how the TCRbeta library was prepared. TCRdb used MiXCR to reprocess the PCR reads, holding one entry per CDR3 protein. The data show approximately 500,000 distinct CDR3 sequences, roughly a tenth seen once. This sample is part of a study of T-cell reconstitution after alpha-beta-depleted transplantation in children. CDR1 is DFQATT, CDR2 SNEGSKA, per germline (reference sequence). Trimming shortened V by 5 bases and J by 8 bases, and 10 bases separated the two germline ends. The CDR3 covers 11 residues.

The chain couples TRBV20-1 to TRBJ2-1; D not certain. The sequenced sample was PBMCs, obtained before TCRalphabeta/CD19-depleted stem cell transplant. The receptor's source is a child aged 2-15 years with inherited bone marrow failure, due to receive a stem cell transplant. CDR3 bases: TGCAGTGCTGGGGTATCCCATGAGCAGTTCTTC. Translating it yields CSAGVSHEQFF.